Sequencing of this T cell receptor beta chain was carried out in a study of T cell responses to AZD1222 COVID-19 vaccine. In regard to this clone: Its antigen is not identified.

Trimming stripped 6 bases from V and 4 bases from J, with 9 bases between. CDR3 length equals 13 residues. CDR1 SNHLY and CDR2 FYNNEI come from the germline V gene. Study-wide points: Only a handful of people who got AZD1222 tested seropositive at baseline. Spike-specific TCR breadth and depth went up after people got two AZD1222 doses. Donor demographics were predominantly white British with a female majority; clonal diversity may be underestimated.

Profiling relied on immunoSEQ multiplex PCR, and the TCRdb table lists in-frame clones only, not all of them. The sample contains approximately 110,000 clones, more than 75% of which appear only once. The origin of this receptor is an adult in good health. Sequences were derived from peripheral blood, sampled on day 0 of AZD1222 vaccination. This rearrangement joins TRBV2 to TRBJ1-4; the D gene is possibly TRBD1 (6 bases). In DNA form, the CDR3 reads TGTGCCAGCAGACAGGGAAATAATGAAAAACTGTTTTTT. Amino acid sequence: CASRQGNNEKLFF.